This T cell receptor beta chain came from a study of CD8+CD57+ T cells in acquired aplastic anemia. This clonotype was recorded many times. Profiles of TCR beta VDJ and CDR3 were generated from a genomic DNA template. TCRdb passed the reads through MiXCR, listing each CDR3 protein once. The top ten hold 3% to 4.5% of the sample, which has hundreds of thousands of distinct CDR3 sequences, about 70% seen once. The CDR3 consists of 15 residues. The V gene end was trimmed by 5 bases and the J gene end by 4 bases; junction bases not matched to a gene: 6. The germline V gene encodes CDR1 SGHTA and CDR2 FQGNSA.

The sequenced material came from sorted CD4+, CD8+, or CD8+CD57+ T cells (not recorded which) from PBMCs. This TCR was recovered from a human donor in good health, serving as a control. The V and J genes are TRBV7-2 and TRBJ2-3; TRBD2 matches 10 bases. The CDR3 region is CASSVLAGGPDTQYF. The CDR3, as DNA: TGTGCCAGCAGCGTATTAGCGGGGGGCCCAGATACGCAGTATTTT.